A single sample is the source of the 28 T cell receptor beta chains below, sequenced in a study of blood T cell repertoires in COVID-19. Only in-frame clones appear in the TCRdb table, and some are missing; sequencing was by immunoSEQ multiplex PCR. The sample carries approximately 54,000 clones, over 90% recorded once. The source material was peripheral blood. Receptors originate from a middle-aged man with acute or convalescent COVID-19.

This clone appeared once. The chain couples TRBV6-5 to TRBJ2-1, with D unclear. CDR1 is MNHEY and CDR2 is SVGAGI in the germline V gene. This CDR3 is built from 15 residues. V lost 7 bases and J lost 6, with 19 bases in between. The CDR3 is CASTYRSSGGNEQFF. The CDR3 nucleotides read TGTGCCAGCACCTACCGCAGTTCTGGCGGCAATGAGCAGTTCTTC.

This chain joins TRBV19 and TRBJ1-1, with D uncertain. Deletions cut 3 bases from V and 4 bases from J, with 12 bases between. Germline assignment: CDR1 LNHDA and CDR2 SQIVND (reference sequence). CDR3 length: 14 residues. The DNA for the CDR3 is TGTGCCAGTAGTATTGAGAGGGTTGGCACTGAAGCTTTCTTT. The encoded protein is CASSIERVGTEAFF.

This sequence joins TRBV5-1 and TRBJ1-4; a possible D gene is TRBD1 (5 bases). The CDR3 runs 16 residues. Trimming cost V 2 bases and J 3 bases, with 14 bases left between them. Germline CDR1 and CDR2: SGHRS and YFSETQ. The CDR3 loop is CASSFQGLGSNEKLFF. The CDR3 coding sequence is TGCGCCAGCAGCTTTCAGGGATTGGGATCTAATGAAAAACTGTTTTTT.

The V and J genes are TRBV19 and TRBJ2-7; 10 positions agree with TRBD2. The germline V gene has CDR1 LNHDA and CDR2 SQIVND (reference sequence). V lost 5 bases, J lost 4 bases, and 5 bases stayed unmatched. The CDR3 contains 14 residues. CDR3 sequence reads: CASSSTSGSYEQYF. CDR3 sequence (DNA): TGTGCCAGTAGTTCGACTAGCGGGTCATACGAGCAGTACTTC.

This clone has only a few counts. J is TRBJ1-2 and V is TRBV4-1; the D gene is possibly TRBD1 (6 bases). This CDR3 region has 11 residues. Trimming stripped 3 bases from V and 7 bases from J, with 6 bases between. The germline CDR1 and CDR2 sequences are MGHRA and YSYEKL. The CDR3 loop is CASSHRGGYTF. The CDR3 coding sequence is TGCGCCAGCAGCCACAGGGGTGGCTACACCTTC.

The chain carries TRBV7-6 and TRBJ2-7; 9 nucleotides align to TRBD2. Germline V gives CDR1 SGHVS, CDR2 FNYEAQ. With V trimmed by 1 base and J by 6 bases, 10 bases remained unmatched. The CDR3 totals 16 residues. The CDR3 coding sequence is TGTGCCAGCAGCTTAGGTCGCGGGAGGGCCGTGGCCGAGCAGTACTTC. It is translated as CASSLGRGRAVAEQYF.

This clone was seen only once. This chain uses TRBV19 with TRBJ1-1, with TRBD1 matching over 9 bases. From germline, CDR1 is LNHDA and CDR2 SQIVND (reference sequence). Trimming at V came to 6 bases and at J to 3 bases, leaving 8 bases not matched to a gene. The CDR3 has 15 residues. The DNA for the CDR3 is TGTGCCAGTAGAGACGATACAGGGGGCTACACTGAAGCTTTCTTT. This sequence encodes CASRDDTGGYTEAFF.

The rearrangement joins TRBV15 to TRBJ2-5; D not certain. In germline, CDR1 is LNHNV, CDR2 YYDKDF (reference sequence). V lost 0 bases and J lost 7, with 9 bases in between. The CDR3 is 13 amino acids. The CDR3 sequence is CATSRDAVGTQYF. CDR3 bases: TGTGCCACCAGCAGAGATGCGGTAGGGACCCAGTACTTC.

The chain links TRBV11-3 to TRBJ2-1; 10 nucleotides align to TRBD2. Germline V gene data show CDR1 as SGHNT and CDR2 as YENEEA. CDR3 length: 16 residues. V gave up 1 base and J gave up 6 bases; unmatched junction bases: 6. CDR3: CASSLVVAGGPNEQFF. The DNA for the CDR3 is TGTGCCAGCAGCTTAGTAGTAGCGGGAGGTCCCAATGAGCAGTTCTTC.

The chain joins TRBV2 to TRBJ2-7, with a possible D match to TRBD2 (6 bases). Trimming removed 11 bases from V and 3 bases from J, with 20 bases in between. CDR1 SNHLY and CDR2 FYNNEI come from the germline V gene. The CDR3 length is 14 residues. CDR3 DNA: TGTGCCTGGAGGAGGGAGTCGGGTGGCTACGAGCAGTACTTC. It encodes CAWRRESGGYEQYF.

V gene TRBV5-1 combines with J gene TRBJ2-1; TRBD2 agrees at 11 bases. V lost 4 bases, J lost 8 bases, and 5 bases stayed unmatched. Germline-derived CDR1 and CDR2 are SGHRS and YFSETQ. This CDR3 spans 14 amino acids. The chain's CDR3 is CASSITSGSDEQFF. As DNA, the CDR3 is TGCGCCAGCAGCATCACTAGCGGGAGCGATGAGCAGTTCTTC.

This clone was observed a few times. The rearrangement joins TRBV19 to TRBJ1-1, with a possible D match to TRBD1 (6 bases). The CDR3 contains 15 residues. Deletions cut 5 bases from V and 6 bases from J, with 19 bases between. CDR1 LNHDA and CDR2 SQIVND come from the germline V gene (reference sequence). The CDR3 reads CASSSGQKVGAEAFF. CDR3 bases: TGTGCCAGTAGTTCGGGACAAAAGGTTGGGGCTGAAGCTTTCTTT.

The chain is built from TRBV6-5 and TRBJ1-2; no reliable D call. V lost 2 bases and J lost 4, with 11 bases in between. The germline V gene has CDR1 MNHEY and CDR2 SVGAGI. The CDR3 totals 14 residues. The CDR3 here is CASSYRGGGYGYTF. The CDR3 DNA sequence: TGTGCCAGCAGTTACCGGGGAGGCGGCTATGGCTACACCTTC.

Of note for this clone: Germline is not matched at one junction end, which may reflect a read error. The rearrangement joins TRBV5-1 to TRBJ1-1; 9 bases map to TRBD1. The CDR3 covers 15 residues. CDR1 SGHRS and CDR2 YFSETQ come from the germline V gene. The CDR3 DNA follows: TGCGCCAGCAGCTTGGACGGACAGGGGAACCCTGAAGCTTTCTTT. Amino acid sequence: CASSLDGQGNPEAFF.

V is TRBV19 and J is TRBJ1-2, with 12 bases identical to TRBD1. The CDR3 is 17 residues long. The ends lost 4 bases at V and 4 bases at J; junction bases unmatched: 10. Germline-derived CDR1 and CDR2 are LNHDA and SQIVND (reference sequence). CDR3 amino acids: CASSKTGTGGVFYGYTF. CDR3 bases: TGTGCCAGTAGTAAAACCGGGACAGGGGGCGTATTCTATGGCTACACCTTC.

In this sample, this clone turned up a few times. One junction end does not reproduce the germline sequence, and a read error may be involved. The chain employs TRBV4-1 and TRBJ2-4; 8 bases fit TRBD2. CDR1 and CDR2 (germline): MGHRA, YSYEKL. The CDR3 is 14 residues long. CDR3 loop: CASSQVTASGLRVF. The CDR3 DNA sequence: TGCGCCAGCAGCCAAGTTACGGCTAGCGGGCTTCGCGTCTTC.

The chain couples TRBV4-2 to TRBJ2-1; 11 bases fit TRBD2. CDR3 size: 15 residues. V dropped 8 bases and J dropped 4; count of bases not matched to a gene: 7. Germline values: CDR1 LGHNA, CDR2 YNFKEQ. CDR3 sequence (DNA): TGTGCCAGCTGTATAGCGGGAGGGCTGTACAATGAGCAGTTCTTC. As protein: CASCIAGGLYNEQFF.

The chain joins TRBV30 to TRBJ1-2, with a possible D match to TRBD1 (5 bases). This CDR3 is 12 amino acids long. The V end lost 5 bases, the J end lost 2 bases, and 9 bases lay between the germline ends. Per germline, CDR1 GTSNPN and CDR2 SVGIG (reference sequence). CDR3 loop: CAWRRENYGYTF. CDR3 DNA sequence: TGTGCCTGGCGCAGGGAAAACTATGGCTACACCTTC.

The chain links TRBV5-1 to TRBJ2-2; 10 bases align to TRBD2. After removal of 6 bases from V and 8 bases from J, the junction contained 10 bases not matched to a gene. The CDR3 runs 15 residues. CDR1 and CDR2 from the germline V gene are SGHRS and YFSETQ. The CDR3 loop is CASKLELAGMGELFF. Written as DNA, the CDR3 is TGCGCCAGCAAATTGGAACTAGCGGGAATGGGGGAGCTGTTTTTT.

This rearrangement joins TRBV4-2 to TRBJ2-1; 15 bases are shared with TRBD2. Germline V gene sequence: CDR1 LGHNA, CDR2 YNFKEQ. The CDR3 is 18 amino acids. Trimming took 0 bases from V and 7 from J; bases not matched to a gene: 7. The CDR3 region has the DNA TGTGCCAGCAGCCAAGATAAGGGACTAGCGGGAGGCGGAAATGAGCAGTTCTTC. It is translated as CASSQDKGLAGGGNEQFF.

The chain uses TRBV11-3 and TRBJ2-7, with 10 bases that match TRBD1. The germline CDR1 and CDR2 sequences are SGHNT and YENEEA. The junction had 10 bases not matched to a gene; V was cut back by 5 bases and J by 3 bases. CDR3 size: 16 residues. The CDR3 coding sequence is TGTGCCAGCAGCCCCCAAGGAGGGACAGGGGTCTACGAGCAGTACTTC. Residues: CASSPQGGTGVYEQYF. The full variable domain, its missing parts supplied by reference TRBV11-3 and TRBJ2-7, is EAGVVQSPRYKIIEKKQPVAFWCNPISGHNTLYWYLQNLGQGPELLIRYENEEAVDDSQLPKDRFSAERLKGVDSTLKIQPAELGDSAVYLCASSPQGGTGVYEQYFGPGTRLTVT.

V is TRBV5-1 and J is TRBJ2-3; the match to TRBD2 covers 9 bases. The CDR3 is 16 amino acids. V lost 4 bases to trimming and J lost 2 bases; unmatched junction nucleotides: 8. In germline, CDR1 is SGHRS, CDR2 YFSETQ. The CDR3 DNA follows: TGCGCCAGCAGCAATGGACTAGCGACATACACAGATACGCAGTATTTT. This codes for CASSNGLATYTDTQYF. Based on the CDR3 plus reference TRBV5-1 and TRBJ2-3, the full variable domain is KAGVTQTPRYLIKTRGQQVTLSCSPISGHRSVSWYQQTPGQGLQFLFEYFSETQRNKGNFPGRFSGRQFSNSRSEMNVSTLELGDSALYLCASSNGLATYTDTQYFGPGTRLTVL.

The chain couples TRBV6-6 to TRBJ1-5; 7 bases are shared with TRBD1. Trimming cost V 6 bases and J 1 base; bases outside gene matches: 6. From germline, CDR1 is MNHNY and CDR2 SVGAGI (reference sequence). CDR3 size: 15 residues. This CDR3 reads CASRPSGQSNQPQHF. The CDR3 coding sequence is TGTGCCAGCAGGCCGTCGGGACAGAGCAATCAGCCCCAGCATTTT.

The chain has TRBV5-1 and TRBJ1-4; the D is unclear. The CDR3 loop spans 14 amino acids. The germline V gene has CDR1 SGHRS and CDR2 YFSETQ. V shed 4 bases and J shed 5 bases, with 12 bases lying between them. The CDR3 DNA sequence: TGCGCCAGCAGCCACCGGACTTCGAATGAAAAACTGTTTTTT. Protein product: CASSHRTSNEKLFF.

This sequence joins TRBV19 and TRBJ2-2; possible D gene TRBD1, 6 bases. Germline V gene sequence: CDR1 LNHDA, CDR2 SQIVND (reference sequence). V gave up 7 bases and J gave up 5 bases, with 14 bases separating them. This CDR3 has 14 amino acids. CDR3 sequence: CASKSRGETGELFF. CDR3 DNA sequence: TGTGCCAGTAAAAGCAGGGGAGAAACCGGGGAGCTGTTTTTT. The full variable domain, rest sourced from reference TRBV19 and TRBJ2-2, is DGGITQSPKYLFRKEGQNVTLSCEQNLNHDAMYWYRQDPGQGLRLIYYSQIVNDFQKGDIAEGYSVSREKKESFPLTVTSAQKNPTAFYLCASKSRGETGELFFGEGSRLTVL.

This chain joins TRBV7-9 and TRBJ2-7; TRBD2 might be the D (6 bases). Trimming took off 8 bases at V and 2 bases at J, with 16 bases between the two ends. The germline CDR1 and CDR2 sequences are SEHNR and FQNEAQ (reference sequence). This CDR3 is built from 14 residues. The CDR3 coding sequence is TGTGCCAGCGGCCCGGGACTTGAACCCTACGAGCAGTACTTC. Protein: CASGPGLEPYEQYF.

The V gene is TRBV19, the J gene TRBJ1-5, with no clear D. CDR1 is LNHDA and CDR2 is SQIVND in the germline V gene (reference sequence). Trimming removed 5 bases at V and 2 bases at J, with 19 bases between. The CDR3 contains 17 residues. The CDR3 here is CASSPRGGQVGNQPQHF. The CDR3 coding sequence is TGTGCCAGTAGTCCCCGGGGAGGGCAAGTGGGCAATCAGCCCCAGCATTTT.

This sequence joins TRBV6-5 and TRBJ1-1; the match to TRBD1 covers 9 bases. V shed 6 bases, J shed 1 base, and the junction held 6 bases outside the gene matches. The CDR3 loop spans 15 amino acids. CDR1 is MNHEY, CDR2 SVGAGI, per germline. The CDR3 is CASRGTGRSNTEAFF. For the CDR3, the DNA is TGTGCCAGCAGGGGGACAGGGAGGTCGAACACTGAAGCTTTCTTT.